This TCR beta chain came from a study of CD8+CD57+ T cells in acquired aplastic anemia. Germline V gene lookup returns CDR1 KGHDR and CDR2 SFDVKD. CDR3 length: 18 amino acids. Trimming removed 2 bases from V and 2 bases from J; junction bases left unmatched: 8. Study conclusions and caveats: Fewer than 30 CD8+ CDR3 sequences were shared between patients and controls.

Whoever was chosen for sequencing had shown CD8+CD57+ cell expansion by flow cytometry. There were no patients without severe acquired aplastic anemia. This clonotype was detected ten times or more. Its specificity is unknown. Profiling that covered TCR beta VDJ and CDR3 relied on genomic DNA as its template. TCRdb reanalysed the reads using MiXCR and keeps one entry per CDR3 protein. The data show 180,000 or so distinct CDR3 sequences, approximately 52% seen once. Sequenced input: sorted CD4+, CD8+, or CD8+CD57+ T cells (not recorded which) from PBMCs. This receptor was taken from a human donor with aplastic anemia. This chain joins TRBV24-1 and TRBJ2-3; TRBD2 agrees at 11 bases. CDR3 DNA: TGTGCCACCAGTGATTCTCCGACTAGCGGGAAGTTCACAGATACGCAGTATTTT. Translated: CATSDSPTSGKFTDTQYF.